The clone carrying this T cell receptor (beta chain) was detected only once. Measured with immunoSEQ multiplex PCR; TCRdb has only the in-frame clones, and not every one. Of 65,000 to 95,000 clones in the sample, around 94% were seen once. The sample belongs to a study of OX40 agonist ivuxolimab in advanced cancers. Study information: Eligibility rules accepted prior anti-PD-1, anti-PD-L1 or anti-CTLA-4 therapy, and around 40% had some. Partial responses were seen in three patients, one with hepatocellular carcinoma and two with cutaneous melanoma.

The sequencing used CD4+ or CD8+ T cells sorted from blood, collected in a trial of the OX40 agonist ivuxolimab. This TCR derives from an adult with an advanced solid tumor such as melanoma, head and neck, liver or kidney cancer.

CDR3 sequence: CASSFPTGELFF. CDR3 bases: TGTGCCAGCAGTTTTCCGACCGGGGAGCTGTTTTTT. The V gene is TRBV27, the J gene TRBJ2-2; no definite D call. With 3 bases removed from V and 5 bases from J, the gap between germline ends came to 4 bases. The V gene's germline CDR1 is MNHEY and CDR2 SMNVEV (reference sequence). The CDR3 is 12 amino acids.